This T cell receptor (beta chain) was captured in a study of blood T cells in healthy people across ages. A J-beta primer mix and a sample-barcoded 5' primer were used in a second PCR of roughly 7 to 12 cycles. TCRdb itself ran the 5' RACE reads through MiXCR, one entry per CDR3 protein. The sample lists under 2,000,000 distinct CDR3 sequences, less than 50% occurring once. The CDR3 covers 12 residues. Germline loops: CDR1 SEHNR, CDR2 FQNEAQ (reference sequence). Trimming took off 8 bases at V and 1 base at J, with 8 bases between the two ends. Sequenced material: blood. This receptor was identified in a woman aged 35 to 49 in good health. The chain carries TRBV7-9 and TRBJ2-5; no clear D gene. The CDR3 loop is CASEGLQETQYF. DNA of the CDR3: TGTGCCAGCGAAGGTCTCCAAGAGACCCAGTACTTC.